The rows below give T cell receptor beta chains drawn from one sample of a study of regulatory T cells in long-lasting Graves disease. TCRdb re-called the multiplex PCR reads through MiXCR, storing one row per CDR3 protein. This table has roughly 400,000 distinct CDR3 sequences, 21% appearing once. The specimen was peripheral blood mononuclear cells (PBMCs), collected when the disease was refractory, from a patient treated with antithyroid drugs. These receptors were obtained from a female donor with Graves disease. Both conserved end residues are part of each CDR3. Fields, in order: J gene, V gene, D gene, clone size, CDR3 DNA, CDR3 protein. The D gene is left open where the match is weak. Size tells how often a clone was seen (once, few, many) or the class of an expanded clone, and some rows leave it out.

>TRBJ2-1|TRBV10-1|.|.
TGCGCCAGCAGTCAAGGCAGGTACAATGAGCAGTTCTTC
CASSQGRYNEQFF
>TRBJ2-4|TRBV6-1|TRBD1|.
TGTGCCAGCAGCCCCGGGACAGGGAAGGGCAAAAACATTCAGTACTTC
CASSPGTGKGKNIQYF
>TRBJ2-7|TRBV11-2|.|many
TGTGCCAGCAGCCTATCGACAGGTCCTTACGAGCAGTACTTC
CASSLSTGPYEQYF
>TRBJ1-1|TRBV5-1|.|.
TGCGCCAGCAGCTTTCGGGGGGAGGTGAACATTGAAGCTTTCTTT
CASSFRGEVNIEAFF
>TRBJ2-5|TRBV2|.|many
TGTGCCAGCAGTGAAATAATGTACCAAGAGACCCAGTACTTC
CASSEIMYQETQYF
>TRBJ1-1|TRBV28|.|many
TGTGCCAGGACGGCCTGTCGGCTGAACACTGAAGCTTTCTTT
CARTACRLNTEAFF
>TRBJ1-1|TRBV12-3/TRBV12-4|.|many
TGTGCCAGCAATGACAGGTACACTGAAGCTTTCTTT
CASNDRYTEAFF
>TRBJ2-7|TRBV10-3|.|many
TGTGCCATCAAAGAAGCGGGTGGGACCTACGAGCAGTACTTC
CAIKEAGGTYEQYF
>TRBJ1-6|TRBV15|.|many
TGTGCCACCAGCAGAGATCATGGACAGTCACTCTATAATTCACCCCTCCACTTT
CATSRDHGQSLYNSPLHF
>TRBJ2-5|TRBV12-3/TRBV12-4|.|many
TGTGCCAGCAGTCCTAACGGGGGATCTCAAGAGACCCAGTACTTC
CASSPNGGSQETQYF
>TRBJ1-5|TRBV6-5|.|.
TGTGCCAGCAGTTACCGACAGCACCAGCCCCAGCATTTT
CASSYRQHQPQHF
>TRBJ1-5|TRBV6-1|.|.
TGTGCCAGCACCACCCGGGACAAATATGATCAGCCCCAGCATTTT
CASTTRDKYDQPQHF
>TRBJ2-7|TRBV6-1|TRBD2|.
TGTGCCAGCAGTGTTTATGCGGGAGGCGAGTCCCCGAAACCCTACGAGCAGTACTTC
CASSVYAGGESPKPYEQYF
>TRBJ2-3|TRBV6-4|.|.
TGTGCCAGCAGTCCTTCGACAGGCGGTTTGGATACGCAGTATTTT
CASSPSTGGLDTQYF
>TRBJ1-2|TRBV5-1|.|.
TGCGCCAGCAGCTTCGATGGGGGCGACAACTATGGCTACACCTTC
CASSFDGGDNYGYTF
>TRBJ2-3|TRBV28|TRBD2|.
TGTGCCAGCAGTTTTAGCGGGAGGATTGTCACAGATACGCAGTATTTT
CASSFSGRIVTDTQYF
>TRBJ1-5|TRBV2|.|.
TGTGTCAGCAGTCAGACAGGAACTCAGCCCCAGCATTTT
CVSSQTGTQPQHF
>TRBJ2-2|TRBV6-5|TRBD2|.
TGTGCCAGCAGTTCCGTCATAGCGGGAGGGCACACCGGGGAGCTGTTTTTT
CASSSVIAGGHTGELFF
>TRBJ1-1|TRBV20-1|TRBD1|few
TGCAGTGCTAGGCCGACAGGGAGGAGTTCTATGAACACTGAAGCTTTCTTT
CSARPTGRSSMNTEAFF
>TRBJ2-7|TRBV28|TRBD1|many
TGTGCCAGCAAGTGGACAGGACCCTACGAGCAGTACTTC
CASKWTGPYEQYF
>TRBJ2-1|TRBV5-5|.|few
TGTGCCAGCAGCTTGGTGTGGGACGAGCAGTTCTTC
CASSLVWDEQFF
>TRBJ2-7|TRBV20-1|TRBD2|.
TGCAGTGCTAGAGATCGGCTAGCGGGAGAGACCTACGAGCAGTACTTC
CSARDRLAGETYEQYF
>TRBJ2-5|TRBV11-2|.|many
TGTGCCAGCAGCTTATATTCGGGGACCCGGGAGACCCAGTACTTC
CASSLYSGTRETQYF
>TRBJ1-2|TRBV6-5|.|few
TGTGCCAGCAATTATTCGATCCCCAACTATGGCTACACCTTC
CASNYSIPNYGYTF
>TRBJ2-7|TRBV28|.|many
TGTGCCAGCGTTAGTAGGGGCTTTAACGAGCAGTACTTC
CASVSRGFNEQYF
>TRBJ1-5|TRBV7-2|.|many
TGTGCCAGCACGCTCGATAGCAATCAGCCCCAGCATTTT
CASTLDSNQPQHF
>TRBJ1-1|TRBV28|TRBD1|many
TGTGCCAGCAGAAACAGGGGATCCACTGAAGCTTTCTTT
CASRNRGSTEAFF
>TRBJ2-7|TRBV28|.|.
TGTGCCAGCAGACAAACAGCCCTTGTTGAGTACGAGCAGTACTTC
CASRQTALVEYEQYF
>TRBJ2-5|TRBV4-1|.|many
TGCGCCAGCAGCCAAGTACGCCAAGAGACCCAGTACTTC
CASSQVRQETQYF
>TRBJ2-2|TRBV19|.|.
TGTGCCAGTAGCCTCTTTTTAGCTGGCACATTTTCCGGGGAGCTGTTTTTT
CASSLFLAGTFSGELFF
>TRBJ2-2|TRBV20-1|.|few
TGCAGTGCTAGCGACAGACGGGAAAACACCGGGGAGCTGTTTTTT
CSASDRRENTGELFF
>TRBJ2-2|TRBV28|.|many
TGTGCCAGCAGTTTGGTGGTCAGCCAGAACACCGGGGAGCTGTTTTTT
CASSLVVSQNTGELFF
>TRBJ2-5|TRBV5-5|TRBD2|.
TGTGCCAGCACCCTGGGGCCCAGTTGGCCTAGCGGAAATCAAGAGACCCAGTACTTC
CASTLGPSWPSGNQETQYF